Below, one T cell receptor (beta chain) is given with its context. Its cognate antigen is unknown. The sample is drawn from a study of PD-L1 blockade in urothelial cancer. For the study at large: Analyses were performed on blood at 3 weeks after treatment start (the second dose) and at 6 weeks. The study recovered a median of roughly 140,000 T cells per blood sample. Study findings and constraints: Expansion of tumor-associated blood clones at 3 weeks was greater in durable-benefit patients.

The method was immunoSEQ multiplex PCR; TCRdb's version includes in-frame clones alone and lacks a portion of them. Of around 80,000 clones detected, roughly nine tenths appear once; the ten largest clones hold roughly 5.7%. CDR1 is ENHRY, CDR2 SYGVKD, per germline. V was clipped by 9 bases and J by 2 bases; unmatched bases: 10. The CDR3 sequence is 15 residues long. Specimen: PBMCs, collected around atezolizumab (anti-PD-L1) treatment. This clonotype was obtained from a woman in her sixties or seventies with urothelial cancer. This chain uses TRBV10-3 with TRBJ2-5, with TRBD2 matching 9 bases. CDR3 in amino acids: CAISGSGSTQETQYF. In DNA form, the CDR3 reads TGTGCCATATCAGGTAGCGGGAGTACTCAAGAGACCCAGTACTTC.